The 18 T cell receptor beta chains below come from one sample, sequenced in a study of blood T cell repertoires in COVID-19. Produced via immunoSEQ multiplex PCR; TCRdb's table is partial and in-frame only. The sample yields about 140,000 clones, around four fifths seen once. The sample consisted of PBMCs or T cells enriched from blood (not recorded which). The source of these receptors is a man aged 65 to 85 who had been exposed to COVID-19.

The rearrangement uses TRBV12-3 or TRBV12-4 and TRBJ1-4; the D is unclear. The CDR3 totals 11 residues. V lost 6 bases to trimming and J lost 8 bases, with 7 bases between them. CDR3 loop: CASSRQEKLFF. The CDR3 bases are TGTGCCAGCAGCCGCCAGGAAAAACTGTTTTTT.

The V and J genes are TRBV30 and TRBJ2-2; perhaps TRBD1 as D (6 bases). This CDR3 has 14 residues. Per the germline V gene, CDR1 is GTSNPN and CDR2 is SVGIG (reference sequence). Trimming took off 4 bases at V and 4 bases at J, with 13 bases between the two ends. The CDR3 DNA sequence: TGTGCCTGGAATTCCGGGACAATCACCGGGGAGCTGTTTTTT. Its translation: CAWNSGTITGELFF.

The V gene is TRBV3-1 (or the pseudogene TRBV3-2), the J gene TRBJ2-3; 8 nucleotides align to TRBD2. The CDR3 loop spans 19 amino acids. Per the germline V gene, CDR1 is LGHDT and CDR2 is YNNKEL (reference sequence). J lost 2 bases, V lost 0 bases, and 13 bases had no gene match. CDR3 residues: CASSQEGGRASGLTDTQYF. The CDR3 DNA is TGTGCCAGCAGCCAAGAGGGGGGGCGGGCTAGCGGGCTCACAGATACGCAGTATTTT.

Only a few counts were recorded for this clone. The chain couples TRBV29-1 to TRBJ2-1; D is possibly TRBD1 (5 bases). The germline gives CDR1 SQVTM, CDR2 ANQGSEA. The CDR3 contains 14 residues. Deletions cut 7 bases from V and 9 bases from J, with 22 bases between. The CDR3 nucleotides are TGCAGCGCGAAAGCAGGGTATTCCTCAGGTGAGCAGTTCTTC. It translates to CSAKAGYSSGEQFF.

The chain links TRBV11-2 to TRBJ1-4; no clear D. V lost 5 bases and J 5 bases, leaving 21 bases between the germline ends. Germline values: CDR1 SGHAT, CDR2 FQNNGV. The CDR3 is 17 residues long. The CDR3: CASSPKGVLGSNEKLFF. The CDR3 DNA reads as TGTGCCAGCAGCCCGAAAGGAGTTCTGGGTTCGAATGAAAAACTGTTTTTT.

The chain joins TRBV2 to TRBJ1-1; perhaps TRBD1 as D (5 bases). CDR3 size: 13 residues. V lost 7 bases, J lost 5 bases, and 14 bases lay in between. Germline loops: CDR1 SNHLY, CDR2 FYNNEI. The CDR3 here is CASTRVVGTEAFF. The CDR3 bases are TGTGCCAGCACCAGGGTGGTGGGGACTGAAGCTTTCTTT.

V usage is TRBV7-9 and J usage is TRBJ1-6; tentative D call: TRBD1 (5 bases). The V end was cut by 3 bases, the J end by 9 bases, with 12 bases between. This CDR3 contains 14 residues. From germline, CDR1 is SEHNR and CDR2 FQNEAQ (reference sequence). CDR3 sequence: CASSLGGDTSPLHF. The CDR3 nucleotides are TGTGCCAGCAGCTTGGGAGGGGATACTTCACCCCTCCACTTT.

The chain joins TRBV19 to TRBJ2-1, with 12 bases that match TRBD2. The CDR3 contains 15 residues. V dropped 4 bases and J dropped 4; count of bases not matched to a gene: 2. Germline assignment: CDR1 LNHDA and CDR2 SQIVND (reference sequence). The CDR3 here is CASSTTSGGYNEQFF. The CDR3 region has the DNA TGTGCCAGTAGTACCACTAGCGGGGGGTACAATGAGCAGTTCTTC.

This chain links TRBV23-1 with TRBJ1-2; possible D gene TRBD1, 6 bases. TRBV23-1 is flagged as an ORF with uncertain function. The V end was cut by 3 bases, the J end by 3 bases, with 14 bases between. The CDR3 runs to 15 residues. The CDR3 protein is CASSQPPGQDYGYTF. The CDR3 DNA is TGCGCCAGCAGTCAGCCCCCGGGACAAGACTATGGCTACACCTTC.

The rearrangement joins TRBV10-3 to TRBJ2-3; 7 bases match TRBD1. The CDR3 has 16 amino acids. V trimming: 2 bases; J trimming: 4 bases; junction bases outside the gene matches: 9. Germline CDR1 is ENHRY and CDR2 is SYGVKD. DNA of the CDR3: TGTGCCATCAGTGAGAACGGAAGAACAGGGGCAGATACGCAGTATTTT. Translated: CAISENGRTGADTQYF.

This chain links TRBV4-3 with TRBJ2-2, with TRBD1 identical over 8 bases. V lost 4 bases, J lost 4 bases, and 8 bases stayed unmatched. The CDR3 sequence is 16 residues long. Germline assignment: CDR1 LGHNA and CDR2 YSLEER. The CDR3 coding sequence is TGCGCCAGCAGCCGATCAGGGGGCGCGGGCACCGGGGAGCTGTTTTTT. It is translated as CASSRSGGAGTGELFF.

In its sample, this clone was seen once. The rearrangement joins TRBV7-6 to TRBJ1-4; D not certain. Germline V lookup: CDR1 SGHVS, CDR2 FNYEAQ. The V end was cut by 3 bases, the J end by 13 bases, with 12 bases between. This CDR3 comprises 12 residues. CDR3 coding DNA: TGTGCCAGCAGCTTCGAGGGCAAGCGACTGTTTTTT. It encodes CASSFEGKRLFF.

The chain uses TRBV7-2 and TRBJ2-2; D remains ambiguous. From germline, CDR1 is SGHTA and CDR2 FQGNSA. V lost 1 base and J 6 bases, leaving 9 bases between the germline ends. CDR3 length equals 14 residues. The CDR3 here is CASSLVQEPGELFF. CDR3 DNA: TGTGCCAGCAGCTTAGTTCAGGAACCCGGGGAGCTGTTTTTT.

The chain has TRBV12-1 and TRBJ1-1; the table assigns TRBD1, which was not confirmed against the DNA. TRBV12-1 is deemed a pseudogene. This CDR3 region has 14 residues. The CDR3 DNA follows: TGTGCCAGCAGCTGGACAGTTTCGAACACTGAAGCTTTCTTT. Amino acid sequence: CASSWTVSNTEAFF.

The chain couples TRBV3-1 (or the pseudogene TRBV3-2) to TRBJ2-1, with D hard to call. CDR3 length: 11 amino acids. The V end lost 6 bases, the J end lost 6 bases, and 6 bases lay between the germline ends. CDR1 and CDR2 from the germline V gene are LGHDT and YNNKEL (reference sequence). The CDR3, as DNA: TGTGCCAGCAGAGCCTCCAATGAGCAGTTCTTC. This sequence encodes CASRASNEQFF.

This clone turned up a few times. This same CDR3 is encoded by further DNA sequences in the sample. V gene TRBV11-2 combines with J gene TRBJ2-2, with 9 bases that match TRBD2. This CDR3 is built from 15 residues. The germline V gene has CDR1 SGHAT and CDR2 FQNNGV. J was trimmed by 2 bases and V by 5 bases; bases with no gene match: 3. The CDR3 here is CASSLTSGNTGELFF. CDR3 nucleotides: TGTGCCAGCAGCCTGACTAGCGGCAACACCGGGGAGCTGTTTTTT.

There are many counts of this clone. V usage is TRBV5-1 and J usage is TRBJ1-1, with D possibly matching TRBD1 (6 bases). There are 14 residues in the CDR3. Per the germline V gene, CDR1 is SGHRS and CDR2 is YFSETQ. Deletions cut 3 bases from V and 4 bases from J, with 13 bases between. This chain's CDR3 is CASSSGGRVTEAFF. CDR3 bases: TGCGCCAGCAGCTCTGGGGGCCGGGTCACTGAAGCTTTCTTT.

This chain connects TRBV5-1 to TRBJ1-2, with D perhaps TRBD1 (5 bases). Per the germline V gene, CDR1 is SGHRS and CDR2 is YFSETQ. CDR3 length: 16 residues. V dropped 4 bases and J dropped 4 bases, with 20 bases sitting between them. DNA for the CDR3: TGCGCCAGCAGCCCGGCGGTGGGGGGTGGAAGCTATGGCTACACCTTC. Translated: CASSPAVGGGSYGYTF.